The next 29 T cell receptor beta chains were all read from a single sample in a study of blood T cell repertoires in COVID-19. Clones were read by immunoSEQ multiplex PCR, and TCRdb kept only the in-frame ones, dropping some. The table has approximately 300,000 clones, roughly 86% seen once. The sample was PBMCs or T cells enriched from blood (not recorded which). Receptor source: a woman between 18 and 29 years old who had recovered from COVID-19.

The J gene is TRBJ1-4, the V gene TRBV6-2 or TRBV6-3, with 9 bases lining up with TRBD1. The junction had 12 bases not matched to a gene; V was cut back by 6 bases and J by 1 base. The CDR3 is 18 amino acids. In germline, CDR1 is MNHEY, CDR2 SVGEGT. The CDR3 protein is CASSPGTGYGRTNEKLFF. CDR3 DNA sequence: TGTGCCAGCAGCCCCGGGACAGGGTACGGTCGAACTAATGAAAAACTGTTTTTT.

This chain links TRBV3-1 (or the pseudogene TRBV3-2) with TRBJ1-4; TRBD1 might be the D (5 bases). Trimming took 2 bases from V and 8 from J, leaving 9 bases between them. This CDR3 comprises 13 residues. In germline, CDR1 is LGHDT, CDR2 YNNKEL (reference sequence). The chain's CDR3 is CASSQQGSEKLFF. In DNA form, the CDR3 reads TGTGCCAGCAGCCAACAGGGAAGCGAAAAACTGTTTTTT.

V is TRBV3-1 (or the pseudogene TRBV3-2) and J is TRBJ2-3; possibly TRBD2 for D (6 bases). The CDR3 extends over 12 amino acids. Germline V gene lookup returns CDR1 LGHDT and CDR2 YNNKEL (reference sequence). Trimming cost V 4 bases and J 11 bases, with 13 bases left between them. CDR3 sequence: CASSPLGGMQYF. The CDR3 DNA sequence: TGTGCCAGCAGCCCCCTTGGAGGGATGCAGTATTTT.

V and J are TRBV2 and TRBJ2-7; 10 positions agree with TRBD2. The CDR3 has 13 residues. Losses at the gene ends were 7 bases for V and 5 bases for J; bases not matched to a gene: 5. The germline CDR1 and CDR2 sequences are SNHLY and FYNNEI. DNA of the CDR3: TGTGCCAGCAAGCCTAGCGGGAGCCACGAGCAGTACTTC. Translation gives CASKPSGSHEQYF.

The rearrangement uses TRBV27 and TRBJ2-7, with 8 bases identical to TRBD2. Germline CDR1 MNHEY, CDR2 SMNVEV (reference sequence). V shed 5 bases, J shed 2 bases, and the junction held 5 bases outside the gene matches. CDR3 length equals 14 residues. Written as DNA, the CDR3 is TGTGCCAGCAGTCCCACGGGACTAGCCTACGAGCAGTACTTC. This gives the protein CASSPTGLAYEQYF.

The chain combines TRBV25-1 with TRBJ2-1, with 8 bases matching TRBD2. Germline lookup yields CDR1 MGHDK and CDR2 SYGVNS. This CDR3 is built from 15 residues. The V gene end was trimmed by 1 base and the J gene end by 2 bases; junction bases not matched to a gene: 1. The CDR3 nucleotides are TGTGCCAGCAGTGAATCGGGGGGGCCCTACAATGAGCAGTTCTTC. As protein: CASSESGGPYNEQFF.

The chain has TRBV5-6 and TRBJ1-2; D call uncertain. Trimming cost V 1 base and J 4 bases, with 11 bases left between them. This CDR3 is 14 amino acids long. In germline, CDR1 is SGHDT, CDR2 YYEEEE. Here the CDR3 DNA reads TGTGCCAGCAGCTTGTACGAGGCAACCTATGGCTACACCTTC. Protein: CASSLYEATYGYTF.

The chain links TRBV5-1 to TRBJ2-7, with TRBD2 matching 9 bases. The V gene's germline CDR1 is SGHRS and CDR2 YFSETQ. The J segment lost 3 bases and the V segment lost 0 bases, leaving 4 bases of the junction unmatched. The CDR3 has 15 residues. DNA of the CDR3: TGCGCCAGCAGCTTGGGTAGCGGGAGTGTCTACGAGCAGTACTTC. This translates into CASSLGSGSVYEQYF.

This clone was detected a few times. The V and J genes are TRBV27 and TRBJ1-6; TRBD1 aligns across 8 bases. The length of the CDR3 is 15 residues. Germline CDR1 and CDR2: MNHEY and SMNVEV (reference sequence). The junction had 6 bases not matched to a gene; V was cut back by 5 bases and J by 6 bases. CDR3: CASSMTGASNSPLHF. DNA of the CDR3: TGTGCCAGCAGTATGACAGGGGCCTCTAATTCACCCCTCCACTTT.

The chain combines TRBV5-1 with TRBJ2-7; 8 bases are a match to TRBD2. This CDR3 has 16 residues. CDR1 is SGHRS, CDR2 YFSETQ, per germline. The ends lost 7 bases at V and 4 bases at J; junction bases unmatched: 16. The chain's CDR3 is CASSGEAGEKNYEQYF. The DNA of the CDR3 is TGCGCCAGCTCGGGGGAAGCGGGAGAGAAGAATTACGAGCAGTACTTC.

The genes are TRBV6-1 and TRBJ2-1; D unresolved. Trimming removed 2 bases at V and 8 bases at J, with 10 bases between. The CDR3 has 13 amino acids. In germline, CDR1 is MNHNS, CDR2 SASEGT. The CDR3 sequence is CASSEIRVHEQFF. CDR3 DNA sequence: TGTGCCAGCAGTGAAATCCGGGTGCATGAGCAGTTCTTC.

The gene calls are TRBV30 and TRBJ1-4; TRBD1 might be the D (5 bases). Germline V CDR1 and CDR2: GTSNPN, SVGIG (reference sequence). This CDR3 has 12 residues. Trimming took off 4 bases at V and 8 bases at J, with 11 bases between the two ends. The CDR3 region is CAWTPGREKLFF. The CDR3 DNA sequence: TGTGCCTGGACTCCAGGGAGGGAAAAACTGTTTTTT. Filled out from reference TRBV30 and TRBJ1-4, the complete variable domain reads SQTIHQWPATLVQPVGSPLSLECTVEGTSNPNLYWYRQAAGRGLQLLFYSVGIGQISSEVPQNLSASRPQDRQFILSSKKLLLSDSGFYLCAWTPGREKLFFGSGTQLSVL.

The rearrangement links TRBV11-2 to TRBJ2-1; 8 bases are a match to TRBD1. The CDR3 has 16 amino acids. From germline, CDR1 is SGHAT and CDR2 FQNNGV. Unmatched junction bases numbered 6, after V lost 5 bases and J lost 0 bases. The CDR3 reads CASSPPGGRSYNEQFF. In DNA form, the CDR3 reads TGTGCCAGCAGCCCCCCAGGGGGCCGCTCCTACAATGAGCAGTTCTTC.

This chain uses TRBV11-2 with TRBJ2-5; 7 bases fit TRBD1. Losses at the gene ends were 5 bases for V and 0 bases for J; bases not matched to a gene: 6. CDR1 is SGHAT and CDR2 is FQNNGV in the germline V gene. CDR3 length equals 15 residues. The CDR3, as DNA: TGTGCCAGCAGCCACGGGACAGCGTACCAAGAGACCCAGTACTTC. Its translation is CASSHGTAYQETQYF.

A few counts support this clone. The chain uses TRBV3-1 (or the pseudogene TRBV3-2) and TRBJ2-7, with TRBD1 identical over 10 bases. The germline CDR1 and CDR2 sequences are LGHDT and YNNKEL (reference sequence). This CDR3 region has 16 residues. Trimming removed 3 bases from V and 0 bases from J; junction bases left unmatched: 5. The CDR3 DNA follows: TGTGCCAGCAGCCAGGAATGGACAGGGGGCTCCTACGAGCAGTACTTC. Residues: CASSQEWTGGSYEQYF.

This clone was detected a few times. The J gene is TRBJ1-5, the V gene TRBV5-1; possibly TRBD1 for D (6 bases). V was clipped by 1 base and J by 4 bases, with 12 bases between them. The CDR3 has 15 residues. CDR1 SGHRS and CDR2 YFSETQ come from the germline V gene. The CDR3 DNA follows: TGCGCCAGCAGCTTGCAGGGGTCGCAGAATCAGCCCCAGCATTTT. Its translation is CASSLQGSQNQPQHF.

CDR3 sequence: CASSLEGLVEKQYF. CDR3 DNA: TGTGCCAGCAGCTTGGAGGGACTAGTAGAGAAGCAGTACTTC. This sequence joins TRBV5-4 and TRBJ2-7; 8 bases are a match to TRBD2. The length of the CDR3 is 14 residues. V gave up 0 bases and J gave up 8 bases; unmatched junction bases: 7. CDR1 and CDR2 (germline): SGHNT, YYREEE (reference sequence).

The chain uses TRBV7-2 and TRBJ2-7; D is unclear. Germline V gives CDR1 SGHTA, CDR2 FQGNSA. Trimming took 5 bases from V and 2 from J, leaving 4 bases between them. The CDR3 covers 11 residues. The CDR3, as DNA: TGTGCCAGCAGCGCTACCTACGAGCAGTACTTC. Translated, it gives CASSATYEQYF. The complete variable domain, with remaining parts taken from reference TRBV7-2 and TRBJ2-7, reads GAGVSQSPSNKVTEKGKDVELRCDPISGHTALYWYRQSLGQGLEFLIYFQGNSAPDKSGLPSDRFSAERTGGSVSTLTIQRTQQEDSAVYLCASSATYEQYFGPGTRLTVT.

This chain connects TRBV4-2 to TRBJ2-7, with 7 positions matching TRBD2. CDR3 size: 16 residues. With 0 bases clipped from V and 0 bases from J, the junction kept 5 bases outside the gene matches. Per germline, CDR1 LGHNA and CDR2 YNFKEQ. This chain's CDR3 is CASSQDPGGTSYEQYF. The CDR3 DNA reads TGTGCCAGCAGCCAAGATCCGGGAGGCACCTCCTACGAGCAGTACTTC.

The chain recombines TRBV28 with TRBJ1-5, with 9 bases aligning to TRBD1. Trimming took 6 bases from V and 6 from J; bases not matched to a gene: 6. The CDR3 has 14 amino acids. In germline, CDR1 is MDHEN, CDR2 SYDVKM. The CDR3 DNA reads TGTGCCAGCAGCGGAACAGGGGGCTTTCAGCCCCAGCATTTT. Translating gives CASSGTGGFQPQHF.

This clone appeared a single time. The V call is TRBV12-3 or TRBV12-4, the J call TRBJ1-4; D not certain. The CDR3 runs 13 residues. The V end was cut by 1 base, the J end by 4 bases, with 4 bases between. The CDR3 DNA sequence: TGTGCCAGCAGTTTAGGCGGTAATGAAAAACTGTTTTTT. Its protein product is CASSLGGNEKLFF.

This clone has more than one count but fewer than ten. This sample includes further DNA sequences coding for the same CDR3. The rearrangement links TRBV5-1 to TRBJ1-3; D not certain. The CDR3 is made up of 15 amino acids. Trimming cost V 0 bases and J 0 bases, with 7 bases left between them. The germline V gene has CDR1 SGHRS and CDR2 YFSETQ. In DNA, the CDR3 is TGCGCCAGCAGCTTGGGCAGGTCCTCTGGAAACACCATATATTTT. It codes for CASSLGRSSGNTIYF.

The chain employs TRBV12-3 or TRBV12-4 and TRBJ2-7, with 7 bases matching TRBD2. There are 13 residues in the CDR3. Trimming took 6 bases from V and 2 from J; bases not matched to a gene: 4. In DNA form, the CDR3 reads TGTGCCAGCAGCCTAAGCGGGGCCTACGAGCAGTACTTC. Its protein product is CASSLSGAYEQYF.

The chain links TRBV2 to TRBJ1-2, with 7 positions matching TRBD1. This CDR3 is 13 amino acids long. Germline V gene sequence: CDR1 SNHLY, CDR2 FYNNEI. V gave up 10 bases and J gave up 2 bases; unmatched junction bases: 7. CDR3 sequence (DNA): TGTGCCACCCGGACAGGAGTAAACTATGGCTACACCTTC. It translates to CATRTGVNYGYTF.

V and J are TRBV5-6 and TRBJ1-2, with D possibly TRBD1 on 6 matching bases. CDR3 length: 16 amino acids. Germline CDR1 reads SGHDT; CDR2 reads YYEEEE. The V end was cut by 6 bases, the J end by 4 bases, with 22 bases between. CDR3 coding DNA: TGTGCCAGCACCAACTGGGGGCTGACGGGGGGCTATGGCTACACCTTC. Protein product: CASTNWGLTGGYGYTF.

V usage is TRBV11-2 and J usage is TRBJ1-2; 12 nucleotides match TRBD1. CDR1 and CDR2 from the germline V gene are SGHAT and FQNNGV. The CDR3 covers 17 residues. CDR3 in amino acids: CAISRRDRGLADHGYTF. The DNA for the CDR3 is TGTGCTATCTCAAGGAGGGACAGGGGGCTCGCGGATCATGGCTACACCTTC.

This sequence joins TRBV27 and TRBJ1-4; weak D call: TRBD1 (5 bases). Trimming removed 1 base from V and 1 base from J, with 13 bases in between. The CDR3 covers 17 residues. The germline V gene encodes CDR1 MNHEY and CDR2 SMNVEV (reference sequence). This chain's CDR3 is CASSLLAGGETNEKLFF. As DNA, the CDR3 is TGTGCCAGCAGTTTATTGGCTGGGGGGGAAACTAATGAAAAACTGTTTTTT.

The V call is TRBV2, the J call TRBJ1-4; TRBD1 is a possible D gene (5 bases). Germline CDR1 is SNHLY and CDR2 is FYNNEI. Trimming left V 6 bases short and J 4 bases short, with 15 bases between. The CDR3 consists of 15 residues. The CDR3 nucleotides are TGTGCCAGCAGGGCCGAGACAGTTAATAATGAAAAACTGTTTTTT. This codes for CASRAETVNNEKLFF. Based on the CDR3 plus reference TRBV2 and TRBJ1-4, the full variable domain is EPEVTQTPSHQVTQMGQEVILRCVPISNHLYFYWYRQILGQKVEFLVSFYNNEISEKSEIFDDQFSVERPDGSNFTLKIRSTKLEDSAMYFCASRAETVNNEKLFFGSGTQLSVL.

In this sample, this clone turned up once. This chain uses TRBV3-1 (or the pseudogene TRBV3-2) with TRBJ1-2; tentatively, D is TRBD1 (5 bases). This CDR3 comprises 14 residues. Trimming removed 0 bases at V and 3 bases at J, with 8 bases between. CDR1 LGHDT and CDR2 YNNKEL come from the germline V gene (reference sequence). CDR3 sequence (DNA): TGTGCCAGCAGCCAAGAAGGGGTTTACTATGGCTACACCTTC. This sequence encodes CASSQEGVYYGYTF.